The 21 T cell receptor beta chains in this list originate from one sample, sequenced in a study of blood T cell repertoires in COVID-19. Using immunoSEQ multiplex PCR, the repertoire was profiled, and TCRdb retains in-frame clones only, with some absent. The sample carries 90,000 or so clones, 70% to 90% recorded once. Specimen: peripheral blood. The receptors were gathered from a man at least 80 years old with active or convalescent COVID-19.

This clone was counted a single time. The chain carries TRBV15 and TRBJ2-1; tentatively, D is TRBD2 (6 bases). V dropped 2 bases and J dropped 8 bases, with 16 bases sitting between them. CDR3 length: 15 amino acids. CDR1 is LNHNV, CDR2 YYDKDF, per germline (reference sequence). CDR3 DNA sequence: TGTGCCACCAGCAGAAATGCGGGGATCGGTTATGAGCAGTTCTTC. This sequence encodes CATSRNAGIGYEQFF.

This chain uses TRBV10-3 with TRBJ1-6, with 10 bases matching TRBD1. This CDR3 comprises 14 residues. The germline V gene encodes CDR1 ENHRY and CDR2 SYGVKD. With V trimmed by 6 bases and J by 7 bases, 3 bases remained unmatched. The CDR3 reads CAISPGQGNSPLHF. CDR3 in DNA: TGTGCCATCAGCCCGGGACAGGGGAATTCACCCCTCCACTTT.

The rearrangement uses TRBV27 and TRBJ2-2, with D hard to call. CDR3 length equals 13 residues. Germline V gives CDR1 MNHEY, CDR2 SMNVEV (reference sequence). V lost 2 bases to trimming and J lost 4 bases, with 5 bases between them. The CDR3 nucleotides read TGTGCCAGCAGTTTAGGGCCCACCGGGGAGCTGTTTTTT. The encoded protein is CASSLGPTGELFF.

The chain carries TRBV19 and TRBJ1-1, with 7 bases aligning to TRBD1. The CDR3 loop spans 16 amino acids. Germline V gene lookup returns CDR1 LNHDA and CDR2 SQIVND (reference sequence). The V segment lost 7 bases and the J segment 3 bases; nucleotides outside the gene matches: 14. Here the CDR3 DNA reads TGTGCCAGTAAGACAAAGGGGGCTGGTTGGGACACTGAAGCTTTCTTT. It yields the protein CASKTKGAGWDTEAFF.

This clone was observed a single time. V and J are TRBV6-2 or TRBV6-3 and TRBJ2-1; 7 bases map to TRBD2. Unmatched junction bases numbered 4, after V lost 3 bases and J lost 2 bases. The CDR3 covers 15 residues. Germline V gene sequence: CDR1 MNHEY, CDR2 SVGEGT. The CDR3 reads CASSYPSGTYNEQFF. In DNA, the CDR3 is TGTGCCAGCAGTTATCCTAGCGGAACCTACAATGAGCAGTTCTTC.

CDR3 DNA sequence: TGTGCCAGCTCTTTCAGATCCCGAGACAGGACAGATACGCAGTATTTT. Translation: CASSFRSRDRTDTQYF. The rearrangement uses TRBV18 and TRBJ2-3, with D possibly matching TRBD1 (6 bases). Germline V gene data show CDR1 as KGHSH and CDR2 as LQKENI. Trimming removed 6 bases from V and 3 bases from J, with 19 bases in between. CDR3 length equals 16 residues.

This clone was counted a few times. The rearrangement uses TRBV30 and TRBJ2-5; 8 bases agree with TRBD1. This CDR3 has 14 amino acids. The V segment lost 0 bases and the J segment 1 base; nucleotides outside the gene matches: 1. Germline V gene lookup returns CDR1 GTSNPN and CDR2 SVGIG (reference sequence). CDR3: CAWSVTGGQETQYF. The CDR3 nucleotides are TGTGCCTGGAGTGTAACAGGGGGCCAAGAGACCCAGTACTTC.

V and J are TRBV5-5 and TRBJ2-1; TRBD2 might be the D (5 bases). CDR1 SGHKS and CDR2 YYEKEE come from the germline V gene (reference sequence). The CDR3 totals 16 residues. Trimming pared 4 bases from V and 0 bases from J, leaving 14 bases between. CDR3 bases: TGTGCCAGCAGCCCTGCCGGGGTGGGCTCCTACAATGAGCAGTTCTTC. Residues: CASSPAGVGSYNEQFF.

This clone was seen a few times. This chain uses TRBV5-1 with TRBJ2-3, with D tentatively TRBD1 (6 bases). Trimming shortened V by 0 bases and J by 1 base, and 9 bases separated the two germline ends. The CDR3 spans 15 residues. CDR1 SGHRS and CDR2 YFSETQ come from the germline V gene. DNA of the CDR3: TGCGCCAGCAGCTTGGAACACAGGGGCACAGATACGCAGTATTTT. Translated, it gives CASSLEHRGTDTQYF.

The chain is built from TRBV6-5 and TRBJ1-6; a possible D gene is TRBD1 (6 bases). There are 14 residues in the CDR3. Germline assignment: CDR1 MNHEY and CDR2 SVGAGI. Trimming took 6 bases from V and 4 from J, leaving 10 bases between them. CDR3 sequence (DNA): TGTGCCAGCAGAAAAGGGGGTTATAATTCACCCCTCCACTTT. This codes for CASRKGGYNSPLHF.

V usage is TRBV7-3 and J usage is TRBJ2-2; 16 nucleotides line up with TRBD2. With 4 bases clipped from V and 3 bases from J, the junction kept 5 bases outside the gene matches. There are 18 residues in the CDR3. Germline-derived CDR1 and CDR2 are SGHTA and FQGTGA. The DNA of the CDR3 is TGTGCCAGCAGCTCGGGACTAGCGGGAGGGCCCGACACCGGGGAGCTGTTTTTT. Protein sequence: CASSSGLAGGPDTGELFF.

The chain carries TRBV5-4 and TRBJ2-1; TRBD2 matches 11 bases. In germline, CDR1 is SGHNT, CDR2 YYREEE (reference sequence). This CDR3 is built from 18 residues. The trim removed 1 base at V and 3 bases at J, leaving 9 bases unmatched. CDR3 in DNA: TGTGCCAGCAGCTTGACTAGCGGGGGACCACACCTCTACAATGAGCAGTTCTTC. Translating gives CASSLTSGGPHLYNEQFF.

In this sample, this clone turned up once. The V and J genes are TRBV11-3 and TRBJ2-1; 10 nucleotides line up with TRBD2. The CDR3 totals 15 residues. Trimming at V came to 5 bases and at J to 4 bases, leaving 5 bases not matched to a gene. CDR1 SGHNT and CDR2 YENEEA come from the germline V gene. CDR3 nucleotide sequence: TGTGCCAGCAGCACCGGACTAGCGGATTACAATGAGCAGTTCTTC. Its translation: CASSTGLADYNEQFF.

This clone was detected only a few times. The chain joins TRBV18 to TRBJ2-1; 11 bases are shared with TRBD2. Trimming took 5 bases from V and 2 from J; bases not matched to a gene: 5. Per the germline V gene, CDR1 is KGHSH and CDR2 is LQKENI. CDR3 length: 16 residues. DNA for the CDR3: TGTGCCAGCTCAGATGGGACTAGCGGAACCTACAATGAGCAGTTCTTC. This translates into CASSDGTSGTYNEQFF.

The rearrangement joins TRBV5-1 to TRBJ1-2; D may be TRBD1 (6 bases). Trimming removed 2 bases at V and 4 bases at J, with 12 bases between. Germline CDR1 and CDR2: SGHRS and YFSETQ. The CDR3 totals 14 residues. The CDR3, as DNA: TGCGCCAGCAGCTTAGACGGACAGTCCTATGGCTACACCTTC. It codes for CASSLDGQSYGYTF.

This chain links TRBV24-1 with TRBJ2-2, with 12 bases that match TRBD2. V lost 4 bases to trimming and J lost 6 bases; unmatched junction nucleotides: 11. Germline loops: CDR1 KGHDR, CDR2 SFDVKD. CDR3 length: 18 residues. The CDR3 loop reads CATSDPTSGSAVSGELFF. The CDR3 DNA reads TGTGCCACCAGTGACCCGACTAGCGGGAGTGCCGTATCCGGGGAGCTGTTTTTT.

V gene TRBV4-3 combines with J gene TRBJ1-6; 7 nucleotides line up with TRBD1. From germline, CDR1 is LGHNA and CDR2 YSLEER. CDR3 size: 15 residues. Trimming at V came to 3 bases and at J to 4 bases, leaving 3 bases not matched to a gene. CDR3 DNA: TGCGCCAGCAGCCATGACAGGGATTATAATTCACCCCTCCACTTT. Its translation is CASSHDRDYNSPLHF.

The chain links TRBV30 to TRBJ1-3, with 7 bases that match TRBD1. After removal of 2 bases from V and 4 bases from J, the junction contained 5 bases not matched to a gene. CDR1 GTSNPN and CDR2 SVGIG come from the germline V gene (reference sequence). The CDR3 loop spans 14 amino acids. The CDR3 protein is CAWSIGGSGNTIYF. As DNA, the CDR3 is TGTGCCTGGAGTATAGGGGGCTCCGGAAACACCATATATTTT.

This sequence joins TRBV10-3 and TRBJ1-1, with D perhaps TRBD1 (6 bases). Germline-derived CDR1 and CDR2 are ENHRY and SYGVKD. The V and J ends lost 11 bases and 9 bases respectively, with 25 bases between them. The CDR3 is 14 amino acids. The CDR3 loop reads CASRAGAKDLQAFF. The CDR3 DNA reads TGTGCCTCTAGAGCAGGGGCAAAGGACCTGCAAGCTTTCTTT.

The rearrangement links TRBV19 to TRBJ1-4, with a possible D match to TRBD1 (5 bases). V lost 7 bases and J 5 bases, leaving 17 bases between the germline ends. The CDR3 contains 15 residues. The V gene's germline CDR1 is LNHDA and CDR2 SQIVND (reference sequence). Here the CDR3 reads CASTPEQGYNEKLFF. The CDR3 region has the DNA TGTGCCAGTACCCCCGAGCAGGGCTACAATGAAAAACTGTTTTTT.

This clone came up once. The CDR3 coding sequence is TGTGCCAGCAGTGCGGGACTAGAGGTAGACGAGCAGTACTTC. Translation gives CASSAGLEVDEQYF. This rearrangement joins TRBV2 to TRBJ2-7; TRBD2 matches 8 bases. Per the germline V gene, CDR1 is SNHLY and CDR2 is FYNNEI. Unmatched junction bases numbered 7, after V lost 4 bases and J lost 5 bases. The CDR3 extends over 14 amino acids.